The entry below gives a single T cell receptor (beta chain) sequence along with its context. The data originate from a study of blood T cell repertoires in COVID-19. Background on the study: Donors in the United States, Italy and Spain gave samples during acute or convalescent COVID-19.

The CDR3 loop spans 13 amino acids. V shed 5 bases and J shed 3 bases, with 10 bases lying between them. CDR1 is WSHSY, CDR2 SAAADI, per germline. The protocol was immunoSEQ multiplex PCR, while the TCRdb copy is restricted to in-frame clones and leaves out a portion. The data contain 35,000 to 50,000 clones, around 90% of them singletons. Sequencing was performed on peripheral blood. This clonotype was sampled from a man aged 45-65 years with active COVID-19. The chain employs TRBV10-2 and TRBJ1-1; D not certain. In DNA form, the CDR3 reads TGCGCCAGCAGTCTGAGGGTATACACTGAAGCTTTCTTT. It specifies CASSLRVYTEAFF.